These 9 T cell receptor beta chains were sequenced from one sample in a study of blood T cell repertoires in COVID-19 (dated by TCRdb to 2019 to 2021). Library method: the immunoSEQ multiplex PCR assay. TCRdb holds this immuneACCESS table with in-frame rearrangements only. Some clones are missing; in checked studies, unresolved V genes explain under half, and the rest has no known cause. This sample gives some 210,000 clones in total; about nine tenths of them show up just once. The top ten clones comprise about 5% of the sample. Sequencing was carried out using peripheral blood. Source of these receptors: a woman aged 35 to 49 with acute or convalescent COVID-19.

V and J are TRBV9 and TRBJ2-3, with 8 bases aligning to TRBD2. The germline V gene encodes CDR1 SGDLS and CDR2 YYNGEE. V lost 3 bases, J lost 5 bases, and 17 bases stayed unmatched. The CDR3 contains 18 residues. CDR3 in amino acids: CASSADPNRGAGGDTQYF. The CDR3 nucleotides are TGTGCCAGCAGCGCGGACCCGAACCGAGGGGCGGGGGGAGATACGCAGTATTTT.

The V gene is TRBV2, the J gene TRBJ1-1; 7 positions agree with TRBD1. Losses at the gene ends were 11 bases for V and 3 bases for J; bases not matched to a gene: 9. The length of the CDR3 is 13 residues. Germline V CDR1 and CDR2: SNHLY, FYNNEI. The CDR3 loop reads CAGQRDSYTEAFF. CDR3 sequence (DNA): TGTGCCGGCCAGAGGGACAGCTACACTGAAGCTTTCTTT.

The V gene is TRBV30, the J gene TRBJ2-3; 8 nucleotides agree with TRBD2. The V gene's germline CDR1 is GTSNPN and CDR2 SVGIG (reference sequence). CDR3 length equals 11 residues. Trimming took 8 bases from V and 6 from J; bases not matched to a gene: 4. In nucleotides, the CDR3 is TGTGCCAGAGCGGGGGCGGATACGCAGTATTTT. It yields the protein CARAGADTQYF.

The rearrangement joins TRBV5-1 to TRBJ2-3, with 8 bases identical to TRBD2. Trimming cost V 0 bases and J 1 base; bases outside gene matches: 4. Looked up from germline, CDR1 is SGHRS and CDR2 is YFSETQ. CDR3 length equals 16 residues. CDR3 coding DNA: TGCGCCAGCAGCTTGGCCACGCGGGGGGGCACAGATACGCAGTATTTT. Amino acids: CASSLATRGGTDTQYF.

This clone was seen only once. CDR3 sequence (DNA): TGTGCCAGCAGCTTAACGGGGGCCAACTATGGCTACACCTTC. Translating it yields CASSLTGANYGYTF. The J gene is TRBJ1-2, the V gene TRBV7-3; the D gene is possibly TRBD1 (6 bases). CDR3 length: 14 residues. Trimming took 0 bases from V and 2 from J, leaving 7 bases between them. CDR1 SGHTA and CDR2 FQGTGA come from the germline V gene.

The CDR3 region has the DNA TGTGCCAGCAGAGTGTTAGGACTCGTCGCGGATACGCAGTATTTT. The encoded protein is CASRVLGLVADTQYF. This chain uses TRBV27 with TRBJ2-3, with D perhaps TRBD2 (5 bases). Germline V CDR1 and CDR2: MNHEY, SMNVEV (reference sequence). The CDR3 loop spans 15 amino acids. V was shortened by 6 bases and J by 6 bases, with 19 bases between the two germline ends.

This chain connects TRBV9 to TRBJ1-2; 9 bases align to TRBD1. The CDR3 is made up of 16 amino acids. V lost 0 bases, J lost 3 bases, and 6 bases stayed unmatched. The germline CDR1 and CDR2 sequences are SGDLS and YYNGEE. The CDR3 DNA reads as TGTGCCAGCAGCGTAGGACCGGGACAGGGCTACTATGGCTACACCTTC. Its translation is CASSVGPGQGYYGYTF. Full variable domain (missing parts from reference TRBV9 and TRBJ1-2): DSGVTQTPKHLITATGQRVTLRCSPRSGDLSVYWYQQSLDQGLQFLIQYYNGEERAKGNILERFSAQQFPDLHSELNLSSLELGDSALYFCASSVGPGQGYYGYTFGSGTRLTVV.

The chain combines TRBV21-1 with TRBJ1-1; the DNA was not compared with TRBD1, the D call given in the table. TRBV21-1 is listed as a pseudogene. The CDR3 contains 15 residues. The CDR3 coding sequence is TGTGCCAGCAGCATCACCGGGACAGTGAGGGCTGAAGCTTTCTTT. As protein: CASSITGTVRAEAFF.

The rearrangement links TRBV5-8 to TRBJ1-1; TRBD1 matches 7 bases. From germline, CDR1 is SGHTS and CDR2 YDEGEE. The V gene end was trimmed by 0 bases and the J gene end by 3 bases; junction bases not matched to a gene: 8. The CDR3 contains 16 residues. CDR3: CASSLATGEWYTEAFF. The CDR3 region has the DNA TGTGCCAGCAGCTTGGCTACAGGGGAGTGGTACACTGAAGCTTTCTTT.